The 14 T cell receptor beta chains reported below all come from one sample, sequenced in a study of CD8 T cells in ankylosing spondylitis (dated by TCRdb to 2015 to 2018). Preparation of the library involved 5' RACE. These reads were obtained on an Illumina HiSeq 2500. TCRdb's own reprocessing of the public reads used fastp at Q25 and MiXCR and kept productive beta chains. Identical CDR3 proteins give one entry, which carries the most common genes and DNA. In this sample the table shows around 150,000 distinct CDR3 sequences, 11% of which occur a single time. About 3.8% of the sample is taken by the ten largest. The sequencing input was blood, either unsorted or a sorted T cell fraction (not recorded which). These receptor sequences come from a female donor with ankylosing spondylitis or in good health (not recorded which).

This clonotype was counted at least ten times. V is TRBV12-3 or TRBV12-4 and J is TRBJ2-1; 9 nucleotides agree with TRBD1. CDR3 length equals 17 residues. J lost 2 bases, V lost 2 bases, and 7 bases had no gene match. The CDR3 region is CASSLSAGQGTYNEQFF. The CDR3 DNA sequence: TGTGCCAGCAGTTTAAGCGCGGGACAGGGAACCTACAATGAGCAGTTCTTC.

This clonotype was seen at least ten times. The rearrangement uses TRBV25-1 and TRBJ2-3, with 10 positions matching TRBD1. With 5 bases clipped from V and 6 bases from J, the junction kept 5 bases outside the gene matches. The germline V gene encodes CDR1 MGHDK and CDR2 SYGVNS. CDR3 length: 14 residues. CDR3 sequence (DNA): TGTGCCAGCAGTATGACAGGGGGCCTTGATACGCAGTATTTT. Amino acids: CASSMTGGLDTQYF.

There are many counts of this clonotype. V and J are TRBV7-9 and TRBJ2-7, with D maybe TRBD1 (7 bases). V shed 5 bases and J shed 6 bases, with 17 bases lying between them. Germline V gene lookup returns CDR1 SEHNR and CDR2 FQNEAQ (reference sequence). This CDR3 comprises 14 residues. The CDR3 nucleotides are TGTGCCAGCAGCCTTCTGAGACAGGGAGGCGAGCAGTACTTC. As protein: CASSLLRQGGEQYF.

This clonotype was counted ten times or more. The chain carries TRBV29-1 and TRBJ2-1, with D hard to call. V was cut by 0 bases and J by 9 bases, with 3 bases left in between. Germline V gene sequence: CDR1 SQVTM, CDR2 ANQGSEA. This CDR3 contains 10 residues. The chain's CDR3 is CSVEDGEQFF. The CDR3, as DNA: TGCAGCGTTGAAGACGGTGAGCAGTTCTTC.

This clonotype was counted many times. CDR3 amino acids: CASSLQGTPSTDTQYF. The CDR3 coding sequence is TGCGCCAGCAGCCTACAGGGGACCCCATCCACAGATACGCAGTATTTT. V is TRBV5-1 and J is TRBJ2-3; 7 bases fit TRBD1. The CDR3 extends over 16 amino acids. In germline, CDR1 is SGHRS, CDR2 YFSETQ. After removal of 4 bases from V and 2 bases from J, the junction contained 10 bases not matched to a gene.

This clonotype was counted only a few times. The gene calls are TRBV12-3 or TRBV12-4 and TRBJ2-1, with D uncertain. Trimming took 6 bases from V and 6 from J, leaving 9 bases between them. The CDR3 consists of 12 residues. The CDR3 is CASSPTPNEQFF. DNA for the CDR3: TGTGCCAGCAGCCCCACTCCCAATGAGCAGTTCTTC.

This clonotype was seen at least ten times. The chain couples TRBV5-1 to TRBJ1-1; D remains ambiguous. This CDR3 is 14 amino acids long. V was trimmed by 3 bases and J by 3 bases, leaving 12 bases between them. Germline-derived CDR1 and CDR2 are SGHRS and YFSETQ. This CDR3 is CASSWGTADTEAFF. Written as DNA, the CDR3 is TGCGCCAGCAGCTGGGGAACGGCCGACACTGAAGCTTTCTTT. Variable domain in full (rest from reference TRBV5-1 and TRBJ1-1): KAGVTQTPRYLIKTRGQQVTLSCSPISGHRSVSWYQQTPGQGLQFLFEYFSETQRNKGNFPGRFSGRQFSNSRSEMNVSTLELGDSALYLCASSWGTADTEAFFGQGTRLTVV.

In regard to this clonotype: One end of the junction is discordant with germline, which a read error may explain. The chain joins TRBV18 to TRBJ1-1, with a possible D match to TRBD1 (6 bases). Germline V gene data show CDR1 as KGHSH and CDR2 as LQKENI. The CDR3 spans 13 residues. The CDR3 loop reads CASSLGGDTDAFF. CDR3 coding DNA: TGTGCCAGCTCACTAGGGGGTGACACTGATGCTTTCTTT.

This clonotype was seen ten or more times. V is TRBV12-3 or TRBV12-4 and J is TRBJ1-6, with 8 bases that match TRBD1. This CDR3 contains 15 residues. Unmatched junction bases numbered 10, after V lost 5 bases and J lost 10 bases. The CDR3 region is CASSPLGQGSSPLHF. For the CDR3, the DNA is TGTGCCAGCAGTCCACTTGGACAGGGAAGCTCACCCCTCCACTTT.

This clonotype was counted many times. The chain links TRBV20-1 to TRBJ2-3; 12 bases are a match to TRBD2. The V gene's germline CDR1 is DFQATT and CDR2 SNEGSKA (reference sequence). CDR3 length: 15 residues. The trim removed 6 bases at V and 3 bases at J, leaving 7 bases unmatched. The CDR3 loop reads CSAAGTSGLTDTQYF. CDR3 DNA: TGCAGTGCCGCCGGGACTAGCGGGCTAACAGATACGCAGTATTTT.

The chain links TRBV5-1 to TRBJ2-7; 8 bases match TRBD1. The CDR3 totals 16 residues. From germline, CDR1 is SGHRS and CDR2 YFSETQ. J was trimmed by 2 bases and V by 1 base; bases with no gene match: 8. The CDR3 here is CASSLLGGQETYEQYF. CDR3 bases: TGCGCCAGCAGCTTGCTTGGGGGACAGGAAACCTACGAGCAGTACTTC.

The chain links TRBV7-9 to TRBJ1-2; no reliable D call. The germline V and J ends were trimmed by 5 bases and 8 bases, with 15 bases remaining between them. The CDR3 is 13 amino acids. Germline V CDR1 and CDR2: SEHNR, FQNEAQ (reference sequence). The DNA of the CDR3 is TGTGCCAGCAGCCATCCATTGGGGATGGGCTACACCTTC. Its translation: CASSHPLGMGYTF.

In this sample, this clonotype turned up many times. The chain couples TRBV4-2 to TRBJ2-2; TRBD2 matches at 11 bases. With V trimmed by 1 base and J by 4 bases, 8 bases remained unmatched. This CDR3 comprises 18 residues. Germline V gene data show CDR1 as LGHNA and CDR2 as YNFKEQ. The CDR3, as DNA: TGTGCCAGCAGCCAAGTTGGTAGCGGGGGGGCTTTCACCGGGGAGCTGTTTTTT. Translating it yields CASSQVGSGGAFTGELFF.

This clonotype was detected ten times or more. V usage is TRBV5-5 and J usage is TRBJ1-5; D not resolved. The CDR3 sequence is 14 residues long. Trimming shortened V by 4 bases and J by 5 bases, and 13 bases separated the two germline ends. CDR1 and CDR2 from the germline V gene are SGHKS and YYEKEE (reference sequence). CDR3 residues: CASSVDEAYQPQHF. CDR3 nucleotides: TGTGCCAGCAGCGTCGACGAAGCTTATCAGCCCCAGCATTTT.